The source of this T cell receptor beta chain is a study of blood T cell repertoires in COVID-19. The CDR3 consists of 11 residues. Germline trimming cut 8 bases from V and 0 bases from J; bases unmatched to any gene: 1. In germline, CDR1 is GTSNPN, CDR2 SVGIG (reference sequence). It was during active infection that Seattle patients were enrolled and then longitudinally followed. The repertoire was sequenced with immunoSEQ multiplex PCR; TCRdb's copy has only in-frame clones and lacks some. The sample has over 85,000 clones, roughly 89% seen once. The receptor comes from a human donor with COVID-19, enrolled during active disease. The donor label of this sample is uncertain. The specimen sequenced was peripheral blood. The chain links TRBV30 to TRBJ2-7; 7 positions match TRBD1. The DNA for the CDR3 is TGTGCCGCAGGGGGCTCCTACGAGCAGTACTTC. Protein product: CAAGGSYEQYF.